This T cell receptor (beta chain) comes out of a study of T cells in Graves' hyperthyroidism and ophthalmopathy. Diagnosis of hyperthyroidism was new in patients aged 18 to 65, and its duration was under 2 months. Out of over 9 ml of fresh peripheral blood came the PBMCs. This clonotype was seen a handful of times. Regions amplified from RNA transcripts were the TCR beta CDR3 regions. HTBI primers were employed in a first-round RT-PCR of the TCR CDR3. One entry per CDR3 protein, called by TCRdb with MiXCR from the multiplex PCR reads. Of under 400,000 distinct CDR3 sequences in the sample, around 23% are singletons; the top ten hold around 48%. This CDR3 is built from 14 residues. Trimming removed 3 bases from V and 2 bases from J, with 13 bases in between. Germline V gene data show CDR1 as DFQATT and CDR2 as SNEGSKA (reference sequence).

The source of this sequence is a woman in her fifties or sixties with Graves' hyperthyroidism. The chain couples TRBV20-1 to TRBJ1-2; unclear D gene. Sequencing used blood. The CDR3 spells CSASSVGRNYGYTF. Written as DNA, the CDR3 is TGCAGTGCTAGTTCTGTGGGCCGGAACTATGGCTACACCTTC.